This entry features one T cell receptor beta chain sequence. The CDR3 totals 14 residues. Autologous stem cell transplantation was followed by relapse in every patient, and brentuximab vedotin exposure varied. This specimen comes from a study of PD-1 blockade in classical Hodgkin lymphoma. The method was immunoSEQ multiplex PCR; TCRdb's version includes in-frame clones alone and lacks a portion of them. The sample includes tens of thousands of clones, around 80% of them seen just once. This chain connects TRBV21-1 to TRBJ2-7; the table names TRBD2, a call not compared with the DNA. TRBV21-1 is designated a pseudogene. This sequence originates from a human donor with classical Hodgkin lymphoma. The sample in question was peripheral blood mononuclear cells (PBMCs), obtained before the second cycle of nivolumab. CDR3 sequence (DNA): TGTGCCAGCAGCAAAGAGGTCCGACTATACGAGCAGTACTTC. Its translation: CASSKEVRLYEQYF.